This T cell receptor beta chain originates from a study of chemoradiotherapy in HPV16-positive cancers. Generated by immunoSEQ multiplex PCR, the TCRdb table keeps only in-frame clones and is missing some. This sample has around 30,000 clones; approximately 90% occur once, and the top ten carry over 3%. Over chemoradiotherapy, repertoires were sampled more than once. General observations from the study: The functional HPV-specific definition rests on just a couple of HPV16-positive patients. Non-HPV-specific T cells did not expand in tumors during treatment, whereas candidate HPV-specific clones and E7-related motifs did. Better recurrence-free survival went with HPV-responsive T-cell expansion in HPV16-positive patients.

The J segment lost 0 bases and the V segment lost 8 bases, leaving 1 base of the junction unmatched. The CDR3 contains 14 residues. Germline V gives CDR1 LNHDA, CDR2 SQIVND (reference sequence). Worth noting for this clone: Its antigen remains unidentified.

The chain recombines TRBV19 with TRBJ2-6; 7 nucleotides match TRBD1. This clonotype was obtained from a human donor with HPV-associated anogenital cancer. Source: blood, taken from a patient who underwent chemoradiotherapy. CDR3 sequence: CASDRVSGANVLTF. The CDR3 DNA reads TGTGCCAGTGACAGGGTCTCTGGGGCCAACGTCCTGACTTTC. The entire variable domain, with the rest obtained from reference TRBV19 and TRBJ2-6, is as follows: DGGITQSPKYLFRKEGQNVTLSCEQNLNHDAMYWYRQDPGQGLRLIYYSQIVNDFQKGDIAEGYSVSREKKESFPLTVTSAQKNPTAFYLCASDRVSGANVLTFGAGSRLTVL.